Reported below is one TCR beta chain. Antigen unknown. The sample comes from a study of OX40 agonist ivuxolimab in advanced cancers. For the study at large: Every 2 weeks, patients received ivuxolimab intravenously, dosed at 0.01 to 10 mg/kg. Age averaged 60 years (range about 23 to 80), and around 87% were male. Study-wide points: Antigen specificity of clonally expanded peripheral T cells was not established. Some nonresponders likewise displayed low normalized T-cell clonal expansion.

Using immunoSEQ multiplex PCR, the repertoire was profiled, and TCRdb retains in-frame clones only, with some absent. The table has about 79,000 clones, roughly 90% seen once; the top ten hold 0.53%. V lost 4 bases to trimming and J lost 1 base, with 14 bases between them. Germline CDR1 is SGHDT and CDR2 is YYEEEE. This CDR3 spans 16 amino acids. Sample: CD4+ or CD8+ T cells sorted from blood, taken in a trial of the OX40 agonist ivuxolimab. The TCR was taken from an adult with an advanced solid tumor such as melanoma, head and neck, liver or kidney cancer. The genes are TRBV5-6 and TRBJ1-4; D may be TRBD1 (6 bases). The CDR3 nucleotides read TGTGCCAGCAGCATTCTACAGGGTCGAACTAATGAAAAACTGTTTTTT. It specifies CASSILQGRTNEKLFF.